The source of this TCR beta chain is a study of blood T cell repertoires in COVID-19. Looking at the study overall: Acute and convalescent COVID-19 specimens originated in the United States, Italy and Spain.

Authors' processing steps: Estimates of nucleated cell counts were drawn from the amplification of reference gene primers. TCRdb keeps only in-frame clones here, not all; method: immunoSEQ multiplex PCR. V, J and clone size are those of that table, while D and trimming were read from the DNA. Of 45,000 to 55,000 clones listed, 68% are singletons. Trimming took 1 base from V and 4 from J, leaving 14 bases between them. CDR1 is SGDLS, CDR2 YYNGEE, per germline. The CDR3 is made up of 15 amino acids. The sequenced sample consisted of peripheral blood. The receptor was isolated from a woman in her seventies with acute or convalescent COVID-19. The chain is built from TRBV9 and TRBJ1-2; D remains ambiguous. The DNA for the CDR3 is TGTGCCAGCAGCGTAACCCAGTCAGGTAGCTATGGCTACACCTTC. This codes for CASSVTQSGSYGYTF. The variable domain in full, with the rest retrieved from reference TRBV9 and TRBJ1-2, is DSGVTQTPKHLITATGQRVTLRCSPRSGDLSVYWYQQSLDQGLQFLIQYYNGEERAKGNILERFSAQQFPDLHSELNLSSLELGDSALYFCASSVTQSGSYGYTFGSGTRLTVV.